A single sample is the source of the 20 T cell receptor beta chains below, sequenced in a study of tumor T cells in aggressive B-cell lymphoma. TCRdb keeps only in-frame clones here, not all; method: immunoSEQ multiplex PCR. This table has around 2,500 clones, approximately 83% appearing once. Sample: tumor tissue. These receptors all stem from an adult with diffuse large B cell lymphoma.

This chain links TRBV11-2 with TRBJ2-5; 7 bases match TRBD2. J was trimmed by 7 bases and V by 3 bases; bases with no gene match: 2. CDR1 SGHAT and CDR2 FQNNGV come from the germline V gene. The CDR3 consists of 12 residues. Here the CDR3 reads CASSFGGGTQYF. The CDR3 bases are TGTGCCAGCAGCTTCGGCGGGGGGACCCAGTACTTC.

The chain links TRBV11-2 to TRBJ1-6; maybe TRBD1 (6 bases). The CDR3 is 15 amino acids. Germline V gene lookup returns CDR1 SGHAT and CDR2 FQNNGV. V was pared by 6 bases and J by 1 base, with 10 bases between. The DNA for the CDR3 is TGTGCCAGCAGTCACAGGGAATCCTATAATTCACCCCTCCACTTT. It is translated as CASSHRESYNSPLHF.

The chain joins TRBV4-1 to TRBJ1-2; D is unresolved. CDR3 size: 14 residues. V lost 1 base, J lost 6 bases, and 12 bases lay in between. CDR1 is MGHRA and CDR2 is YSYEKL in the germline V gene. The DNA for the CDR3 is TGCGCCAGCAGCCAAGTGGTAGGGAGCGATGGCTACACCTTC. The encoded protein is CASSQVVGSDGYTF.

On this clone itself: At one end, the junction sequence differs from germline, possibly due to a read error. The CDR3: CASSRTGGGAGEPFF. The CDR3 DNA sequence: TGTGCCAGCAGCAGGACAGGGGGCGGGGCCGGGGAGCCGTTTTTT. The chain recombines TRBV9 with TRBJ2-2, with 11 nucleotides matching TRBD1. The CDR3 has 15 amino acids. Germline CDR1 SGDLS, CDR2 YYNGEE.

In this sample, this clone turned up once. The chain combines TRBV29-1 with TRBJ1-2, with TRBD1 as a possible D gene (5 bases). Germline loops: CDR1 SQVTM, CDR2 ANQGSEA. This CDR3 has 13 amino acids. V dropped 8 bases and J dropped 6 bases, with 19 bases sitting between them. Here the CDR3 reads CSIVLVGQNGYTF. The DNA for the CDR3 is TGCAGCATCGTCCTTGTTGGACAAAATGGCTACACCTTC.

The chain recombines TRBV4-1 with TRBJ1-5; no firm D call. V shed 0 bases and J shed 0 bases, with 9 bases lying between them. The germline gives CDR1 MGHRA, CDR2 YSYEKL. The CDR3 loop spans 16 amino acids. The CDR3, as DNA: TGCGCCAGCAGCCAAGAGACAAGCTATAGCAATCAGCCCCAGCATTTT. Translated: CASSQETSYSNQPQHF.

The chain employs TRBV16 and TRBJ1-2, with 7 bases lining up with TRBD1. The CDR3 is 15 residues long. After removal of 5 bases from V and 2 bases from J, the junction contained 8 bases not matched to a gene. The germline V gene encodes CDR1 KGHSY and CDR2 FQNENV. CDR3 in DNA: TGTGCCAGCAGCTTAGGGACAGCCACGAACTATGGCTACACCTTC. Its protein is CASSLGTATNYGYTF.

This chain connects TRBV4-1 to TRBJ2-7; D remains unclear. The CDR3 runs to 14 residues. Germline lookup yields CDR1 MGHRA and CDR2 YSYEKL. Trimming took 0 bases from V and 5 from J, leaving 11 bases between them. The CDR3 loop reads CASSQDLAGNEQYF. For the CDR3, the DNA is TGCGCCAGCAGCCAAGATTTGGCAGGCAACGAGCAGTACTTC.

In this sample, this clone turned up a few times. The J gene is TRBJ1-6, the V gene TRBV5-1; 7 bases align to TRBD1. Germline values: CDR1 SGHRS, CDR2 YFSETQ. J was trimmed by 4 bases and V by 3 bases; bases with no gene match: 7. The length of the CDR3 is 16 residues. DNA of the CDR3: TGCGCCAGCAGCTACTCTCCGGGACAGTATAATTCACCCCTCCACTTT. Residues: CASSYSPGQYNSPLHF.

The rearrangement uses TRBV2 and TRBJ2-2; possibly TRBD2 for D (7 bases). With 10 bases removed from V and 6 bases from J, the gap between germline ends came to 18 bases. CDR3 length: 14 residues. The germline V gene has CDR1 SNHLY and CDR2 FYNNEI. This chain's CDR3 is CATAGEGGPGELFF. The CDR3, as DNA: TGTGCCACCGCCGGGGAGGGGGGGCCCGGGGAGCTGTTTTTT.

This chain links TRBV29-1 with TRBJ1-5; the D gene is possibly TRBD1 (6 bases). With 6 bases removed from V and 2 bases from J, the gap between germline ends came to 17 bases. CDR3 length equals 15 residues. The germline V gene has CDR1 SQVTM and CDR2 ANQGSEA. This CDR3 reads CSVVDKGVRNQPQHF. CDR3 nucleotide sequence: TGCAGCGTAGTAGACAAGGGGGTGCGCAATCAGCCCCAGCATTTT. The variable domain in full, completed from reference TRBV29-1 and TRBJ1-5, reads SAVISQKPSRDICQRGTSLTIQCQVDSQVTMMFWYRQQPGQSLTLIATANQGSEATYESGFVIDKFPISRPNLTFSTLTVSNMSPEDSSIYLCSVVDKGVRNQPQHFGDGTRLSIL.

This chain uses TRBV6-5 with TRBJ2-5; 9 bases are shared with TRBD2. The CDR3 is made up of 15 amino acids. Germline assignment: CDR1 MNHEY and CDR2 SVGAGI. V shed 1 base, J shed 7 bases, and the junction held 7 bases outside the gene matches. The CDR3 nucleotides are TGTGCCAGCAGTTACTGGGCTAGCGGGGTACGGACCCAGTACTTC. Its translation is CASSYWASGVRTQYF.

The V and J genes are TRBV15 and TRBJ2-7, with D possibly TRBD2 on 6 matching bases. The CDR3 contains 13 residues. The germline V gene has CDR1 LNHNV and CDR2 YYDKDF (reference sequence). Trimming took off 5 bases at V and 5 bases at J, with 13 bases between the two ends. CDR3 amino acids: CATSLEGINEQYF. For the CDR3, the DNA is TGTGCCACCAGCTTGGAGGGGATCAACGAGCAGTACTTC.

The J gene is TRBJ2-1, the V gene TRBV6-6, with TRBD2 matching 7 bases. The CDR3 has 12 residues. Germline CDR1 MNHNY, CDR2 SVGAGI (reference sequence). J lost 10 bases, V lost 5 bases, and 5 bases had no gene match. This CDR3 is CASSRGLIEQFF. The CDR3 DNA follows: TGTGCCAGCAGTCGGGGACTAATAGAGCAGTTCTTC.

The rearrangement joins TRBV7-2 to TRBJ2-7, with TRBD1 matching over 10 bases. CDR1 and CDR2 from the germline V gene are SGHTA and FQGNSA. The CDR3 sequence is 15 residues long. J lost 6 bases, V lost 5 bases, and 10 bases had no gene match. Here the CDR3 reads CASSVTGTGVFEQYF. CDR3 bases: TGTGCCAGCAGCGTTACCGGGACAGGGGTTTTCGAGCAGTACTTC.

This clone showed up just a few times. The chain employs TRBV7-9 and TRBJ2-4, with D perhaps matching TRBD2 (5 bases). CDR3 length: 18 amino acids. Trimming took 1 base from V and 0 from J, leaving 16 bases between them. Germline CDR1 is SEHNR and CDR2 is FQNEAQ (reference sequence). This chain's CDR3 is CASSLGQARALAKNIQYF. The CDR3 bases are TGTGCCAGCAGCTTAGGGCAGGCGAGGGCACTAGCCAAAAACATTCAGTACTTC.

The chain combines TRBV6-5 with TRBJ2-5; D perhaps matches TRBD2 (6 bases). Near its end, the DNA agrees better with TRBJ2-7, so the J call may be wrong. The length of the CDR3 is 14 residues. The germline V gene has CDR1 MNHEY and CDR2 SVGAGI. The CDR3 here is CASSPKEGFHEQYF. DNA of the CDR3: TGTGCCAGCAGCCCTAAGGAGGGGTTCCACGAGCAGTACTTC.

The V call is TRBV27, the J call TRBJ1-4; the D is unclear. V was pared by 3 bases and J by 0 bases, with 11 bases between. The CDR3 totals 16 residues. In germline, CDR1 is MNHEY, CDR2 SMNVEV (reference sequence). The CDR3 sequence is CASSFASSATNEKLFF. Written as DNA, the CDR3 is TGTGCCAGCAGTTTTGCCTCTTCAGCAACTAATGAAAAACTGTTTTTT.

This chain uses TRBV5-6 with TRBJ2-2, with 8 bases aligning to TRBD1. This CDR3 has 18 residues. Germline V CDR1 and CDR2: SGHDT, YYEEEE. V lost 0 bases, J lost 4 bases, and 11 bases stayed unmatched. The CDR3 is CASSLVAAFRGPTGELFF. In DNA, the CDR3 is TGTGCCAGCAGCTTGGTCGCGGCCTTCAGGGGGCCCACCGGGGAGCTGTTTTTT.

The chain links TRBV2 to TRBJ2-3; possibly TRBD2 for D (5 bases). Trimming pared 6 bases from V and 6 bases from J, leaving 13 bases between. The length of the CDR3 is 13 residues. Germline values: CDR1 SNHLY, CDR2 FYNNEI. The CDR3 DNA sequence: TGTGCCAGCAGCCGGGCCCCGGGGGATACGCAGTATTTT. Its protein is CASSRAPGDTQYF. The full variable domain, completed using reference TRBV2 and TRBJ2-3, is EPEVTQTPSHQVTQMGQEVILRCVPISNHLYFYWYRQILGQKVEFLVSFYNNEISEKSEIFDDQFSVERPDGSNFTLKIRSTKLEDSAMYFCASSRAPGDTQYFGPGTRLTVL.